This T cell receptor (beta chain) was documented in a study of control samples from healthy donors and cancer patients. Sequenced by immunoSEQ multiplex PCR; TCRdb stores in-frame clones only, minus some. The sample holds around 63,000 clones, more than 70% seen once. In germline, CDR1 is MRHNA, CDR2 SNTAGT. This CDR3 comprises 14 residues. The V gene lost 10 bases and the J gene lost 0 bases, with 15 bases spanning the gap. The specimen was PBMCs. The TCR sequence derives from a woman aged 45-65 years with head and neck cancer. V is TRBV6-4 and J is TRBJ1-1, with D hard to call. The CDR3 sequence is CATRREFMNTEAFF. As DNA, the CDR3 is TGTGCCACCCGCCGGGAATTCATGAACACTGAAGCTTTCTTT.